These T cell receptor beta chains were read from a single sample in a study of T cell responses to AZD1222 COVID-19 vaccine. The table came from immunoSEQ multiplex PCR; TCRdb's copy has only in-frame clones and leaves some out. In the table there are roughly 140,000 clones, 93% of which are singletons. The material was peripheral blood, obtained after recovery from COVID-19. These receptors were collected from an adult who had recovered from COVID-19. CDR3s include the opening cysteine and the closing phenylalanine or tryptophan. A D gene is named only where the DNA matches it firmly. Part of the rows lack a size; the others show once, few, many or a class for expanded clones.

v_gene: TRBV28
j_gene: TRBJ1-6
abundance: .
d_gene: TRBD1
CDR3aa: CASRSVPGQGYNSPLHF
CDR3nt: TGTGCCAGCAGATCCGTCCCGGGACAGGGCTATAATTCACCCCTCCACTTT

v_gene: TRBV7-2
j_gene: TRBJ2-3
abundance: .
d_gene: .
CDR3aa: CASSPGGRSTDTQYF
CDR3nt: TGTGCCAGCAGCCCAGGCGGGCGGAGCACAGATACGCAGTATTTT

v_gene: TRBV9
j_gene: TRBJ2-5
abundance: few
d_gene: .
CDR3aa: CASSVGPSQETQYF
CDR3nt: TGTGCCAGCAGCGTTGGCCCCTCCCAAGAGACCCAGTACTTC

v_gene: TRBV29-1
j_gene: TRBJ1-5
abundance: .
d_gene: .
CDR3aa: CSVGGVRSNQPQHF
CDR3nt: TGCAGCGTTGGAGGGGTTCGTAGCAATCAGCCCCAGCATTTT

v_gene: TRBV7-9
j_gene: TRBJ2-5
abundance: once
d_gene: TRBD1
CDR3aa: CAADRGGTETQYF
CDR3nt: TGTGCCGCGGACAGGGGGGGGACGGAGACCCAGTACTTC

v_gene: TRBV4-1
j_gene: TRBJ2-7
abundance: .
d_gene: .
CDR3aa: CASSQELGIPYEQYF
CDR3nt: TGCGCCAGCAGCCAAGAATTGGGGATCCCCTACGAGCAGTACTTC

v_gene: TRBV6-2/TRBV6-3
j_gene: TRBJ2-6
abundance: few
d_gene: .
CDR3aa: CASSYGSGANVLTF
CDR3nt: TGTGCCAGCAGTTACGGGAGTGGGGCCAACGTCCTGACTTTC

v_gene: TRBV6-5
j_gene: TRBJ1-2
abundance: .
d_gene: .
CDR3aa: CASSSQRGGNYGYTF
CDR3nt: TGTGCCAGCAGCTCGCAAAGGGGAGGGAACTATGGCTACACCTTC

v_gene: TRBV27
j_gene: TRBJ1-1
abundance: .
d_gene: TRBD1
CDR3aa: CASSLMMGQIKRGEAFF
CDR3nt: TGTGCCAGCAGTTTGATGATGGGACAGATTAAGAGAGGTGAAGCTTTCTTT

v_gene: TRBV19
j_gene: TRBJ2-7
abundance: few
d_gene: TRBD2
CDR3aa: CASSKREIGEQYF
CDR3nt: TGTGCCAGTAGTAAGCGGGAGATTGGCGAGCAGTACTTC

v_gene: TRBV6-2/TRBV6-3
j_gene: TRBJ2-1
abundance: .
d_gene: .
CDR3aa: CASSAPNEQFF
CDR3nt: TGTGCCAGCAGTGCCCCCAATGAGCAGTTCTTC

v_gene: TRBV15
j_gene: TRBJ2-1
abundance: .
d_gene: .
CDR3aa: CATRPSGSYNEQFF
CDR3nt: TGTGCCACCAGGCCGAGCGGCTCCTACAATGAGCAGTTCTTC

v_gene: TRBV5-6
j_gene: TRBJ1-3
abundance: .
d_gene: .
CDR3aa: CASSLGASSGNTIYF
CDR3nt: TGTGCCAGCAGCCTAGGAGCCAGCTCTGGAAACACCATATATTTT

v_gene: TRBV20-1
j_gene: TRBJ1-2
abundance: .
d_gene: .
CDR3aa: CSAWTSRYTF
CDR3nt: TGCAGTGCTTGGACATCCCGCTACACCTTC

v_gene: TRBV28
j_gene: TRBJ1-5
abundance: .
d_gene: .
CDR3aa: CASSLPTQPQHF
CDR3nt: TGTGCCAGCAGTTTACCGACTCAGCCCCAGCATTTT

v_gene: TRBV5-8
j_gene: TRBJ1-5
abundance: .
d_gene: TRBD1
CDR3aa: CASSPRTGYQPQHF
CDR3nt: TGTGCCAGCAGCCCGAGGACAGGGTATCAGCCCCAGCATTTT

v_gene: TRBV4-2
j_gene: TRBJ2-7
abundance: .
d_gene: .
CDR3aa: CASSPVGGYEQYF
CDR3nt: TGTGCCAGCAGCCCCGTAGGAGGCTACGAGCAGTACTTC

v_gene: TRBV15
j_gene: TRBJ2-7
abundance: .
d_gene: .
CDR3aa: CATSRDPQAGNYEQYF
CDR3nt: TGTGCCACCAGCAGAGATCCCCAGGCGGGGAACTACGAGCAGTACTTC

v_gene: TRBV5-6
j_gene: TRBJ1-2
abundance: .
d_gene: .
CDR3aa: CASSLAGGGAHYGYTF
CDR3nt: TGTGCCAGCAGCTTGGCAGGCGGGGGAGCACACTATGGCTACACCTTC

v_gene: TRBV5-1
j_gene: TRBJ2-3
abundance: .
d_gene: .
CDR3aa: CASTTGRDTDTQYF
CDR3nt: TGCGCCAGCACGACAGGGAGGGACACAGATACGCAGTATTTT

v_gene: TRBV18
j_gene: TRBJ2-3
abundance: .
d_gene: TRBD1
CDR3aa: CASSPPDRRSTDTQYF
CDR3nt: TGTGCCAGCTCACCACCGGACAGGCGTAGCACAGATACGCAGTATTTT

v_gene: TRBV21-1
j_gene: TRBJ2-7
abundance: .
d_gene: .
CDR3aa: CASSKGRGRPSYEQYF
CDR3nt: TGTGCCAGCAGCAAAGGTAGGGGCCGCCCCTCCTACGAGCAGTACTTC

v_gene: TRBV2
j_gene: TRBJ1-2
abundance: .
d_gene: TRBD1
CDR3aa: CASSDGRGDGYTF
CDR3nt: TGTGCCAGCAGTGACGGCAGGGGGGACGGCTACACCTTC

v_gene: TRBV28
j_gene: TRBJ2-3
abundance: .
d_gene: .
CDR3aa: CASGQRPSTDTQYF
CDR3nt: TGTGCCAGTGGGCAGCGGCCTAGCACAGATACGCAGTATTTT

v_gene: TRBV3-1/TRBV3-2
j_gene: TRBJ2-1
abundance: .
d_gene: TRBD2
CDR3aa: CASSQDPGTSGTNEQFF
CDR3nt: TGTGCCAGCAGCCAAGATCCCGGGACTAGCGGGACCAATGAGCAGTTCTTC

v_gene: TRBV6-5
j_gene: TRBJ1-1
abundance: .
d_gene: .
CDR3aa: CASTSDPRGTEAFF
CDR3nt: TGTGCCAGCACCTCCGACCCACGGGGCACTGAAGCTTTCTTT

v_gene: TRBV11-2
j_gene: TRBJ2-5
abundance: .
d_gene: TRBD1
CDR3aa: CASSYRTGGLQETQYF
CDR3nt: TGTGCCAGCAGCTATAGGACAGGGGGCCTCCAAGAGACCCAGTACTTC

v_gene: TRBV18
j_gene: TRBJ1-1
abundance: .
d_gene: .
CDR3aa: CASSPKLGEAFF
CDR3nt: TGTGCCAGCTCACCTAAACTGGGTGAAGCTTTCTTT

v_gene: TRBV7-9
j_gene: TRBJ2-1
abundance: .
d_gene: .
CDR3aa: CASSPGLGEQFF
CDR3nt: TGTGCCAGCAGCCCCGGACTGGGGGAGCAGTTCTTC

v_gene: TRBV19
j_gene: TRBJ1-3
abundance: .
d_gene: .
CDR3aa: CASSPRGAYSGNTIYF
CDR3nt: TGTGCCAGTAGTCCGAGGGGGGCTTACTCTGGAAACACCATATATTTT

v_gene: TRBV5-1
j_gene: TRBJ2-3
abundance: .
d_gene: TRBD2
CDR3aa: CASSPTSHPSTDTQYF
CDR3nt: TGCGCCAGCAGCCCGACTAGCCATCCGAGCACAGATACGCAGTATTTT

v_gene: TRBV10-2
j_gene: TRBJ1-1
abundance: .
d_gene: .
CDR3aa: CASSEIWGTEAFF
CDR3nt: TGCGCCAGCAGTGAGATTTGGGGCACTGAAGCTTTCTTT

v_gene: TRBV5-4
j_gene: TRBJ2-7
abundance: .
d_gene: .
CDR3aa: CASSIPTGDEQYF
CDR3nt: TGTGCCAGCAGCATCCCGACTGGGGACGAGCAGTACTTC

v_gene: TRBV7-6
j_gene: TRBJ2-7
abundance: once
d_gene: TRBD2
CDR3aa: CASSLLADSYEQYF
CDR3nt: TGTGCCAGCAGCCTACTAGCGGACTCCTACGAGCAGTACTTC

v_gene: TRBV5-4
j_gene: TRBJ2-5
abundance: .
d_gene: TRBD2
CDR3aa: CASSSGTSGSLETQYF
CDR3nt: TGTGCCAGCAGCTCGGGGACTAGCGGGAGTTTGGAGACCCAGTACTTC

v_gene: TRBV9
j_gene: TRBJ2-1
abundance: .
d_gene: TRBD2
CDR3aa: CASSSSGSPYNEQFF
CDR3nt: TGTGCCAGCAGCTCTAGCGGGAGTCCCTACAATGAGCAGTTCTTC

v_gene: TRBV6-5
j_gene: TRBJ2-7
abundance: .
d_gene: TRBD1
CDR3aa: CASTDRGYEQYF
CDR3nt: TGTGCCAGCACGGACAGGGGGTACGAGCAGTACTTC

v_gene: TRBV28
j_gene: TRBJ2-1
abundance: .
d_gene: TRBD2
CDR3aa: CASITGGRSYNEQFF
CDR3nt: TGTGCCAGCATAACGGGAGGTCGCTCCTACAATGAGCAGTTCTTC

v_gene: TRBV6-1
j_gene: TRBJ1-5
abundance: .
d_gene: .
CDR3aa: CASSEAGSKTISQPQHF
CDR3nt: TGTGCCAGCAGTGAAGCGGGGTCTAAAACCATTTCTCAGCCCCAGCATTTT

v_gene: TRBV28
j_gene: TRBJ1-3
abundance: .
d_gene: .
CDR3aa: CASSPSGAGNTIYF
CDR3nt: TGTGCCAGCAGCCCTTCAGGGGCTGGAAACACCATATATTTT

v_gene: TRBV5-1
j_gene: TRBJ1-1
abundance: .
d_gene: .
CDR3aa: CASTQLNPGDTEAFF
CDR3nt: TGCGCCAGCACCCAACTTAATCCCGGGGACACTGAAGCTTTCTTT

v_gene: TRBV19
j_gene: TRBJ1-4
abundance: .
d_gene: .
CDR3aa: CASTPTRGGGAEKLFF
CDR3nt: TGTGCCAGTACACCTACCCGCGGAGGAGGGGCTGAAAAACTGTTTTTT

v_gene: TRBV7-9
j_gene: TRBJ2-7
abundance: .
d_gene: .
CDR3aa: CASSSDLYEQYF
CDR3nt: TGTGCCAGCAGCTCGGACCTCTACGAGCAGTACTTC

v_gene: TRBV12-3/TRBV12-4
j_gene: TRBJ2-5
abundance: .
d_gene: .
CDR3aa: CASSLYHQETQYF
CDR3nt: TGTGCCAGCAGTTTATACCACCAAGAGACCCAGTACTTC

v_gene: TRBV25-1
j_gene: TRBJ1-1
abundance: .
d_gene: .
CDR3aa: CASSTGVGTEAFF
CDR3nt: TGTGCCAGCAGTACGGGGGTTGGCACTGAAGCTTTCTTT

v_gene: TRBV6-5
j_gene: TRBJ1-5
abundance: .
d_gene: .
CDR3aa: CASSTQSSNQPQHF
CDR3nt: TGTGCCAGCAGTACACAGAGTAGCAATCAGCCCCAGCATTTT

v_gene: TRBV7-8
j_gene: TRBJ2-7
abundance: .
d_gene: .
CDR3aa: CASSLARGGSYEQYF
CDR3nt: TGTGCCAGCAGCTTAGCGCGAGGGGGCTCCTACGAGCAGTACTTC

v_gene: TRBV24-1
j_gene: TRBJ2-6
abundance: .
d_gene: .
CDR3aa: CATSRLNRAGANVLTF
CDR3nt: TGTGCCACCAGTCGCCTAAACAGGGCTGGGGCCAACGTCCTGACTTTC

v_gene: TRBV6-2/TRBV6-3
j_gene: TRBJ2-3
abundance: .
d_gene: .
CDR3aa: CASSVAFLDTQYF
CDR3nt: TGTGCCAGCAGTGTCGCTTTCTTGGATACGCAGTATTTT

v_gene: TRBV6-5
j_gene: TRBJ2-7
abundance: .
d_gene: .
CDR3aa: CAAGGYEQYF
CDR3nt: TGTGCCGCCGGGGGCTACGAGCAGTACTTC

v_gene: TRBV19
j_gene: TRBJ1-3
abundance: .
d_gene: TRBD1
CDR3aa: CASSQGANTIYF
CDR3nt: TGTGCCAGTAGCCAGGGGGCCAACACCATATATTTT

v_gene: TRBV5-1
j_gene: TRBJ2-5
abundance: .
d_gene: .
CDR3aa: CASSSGREETQYF
CDR3nt: TGCGCCAGCAGCTCGGGACGGGAAGAGACCCAGTACTTC

v_gene: TRBV29-1
j_gene: TRBJ1-5
abundance: .
d_gene: .
CDR3aa: CSVGGEAQPQHF
CDR3nt: TGCAGCGTGGGAGGGGAAGCACAGCCCCAGCATTTT

v_gene: TRBV4-1
j_gene: TRBJ2-7
abundance: .
d_gene: .
CDR3aa: CASRLGGAGTSYEQYF
CDR3nt: TGCGCCAGCAGATTGGGAGGAGCAGGGACCTCCTACGAGCAGTACTTC

v_gene: TRBV7-7
j_gene: TRBJ2-5
abundance: .
d_gene: TRBD1
CDR3aa: CASSPTTRGRETQYF
CDR3nt: TGTGCTAGCAGCCCCACGACCAGGGGGCGAGAGACCCAGTACTTC

v_gene: TRBV19
j_gene: TRBJ1-1
abundance: .
d_gene: .
CDR3aa: CASRRQGQKNTEAFF
CDR3nt: TGTGCCAGTAGGCGTCAGGGACAAAAGAACACTGAAGCTTTCTTT

v_gene: TRBV7-9
j_gene: TRBJ2-5
abundance: .
d_gene: TRBD1
CDR3aa: CASSEPGQGNQETQYF
CDR3nt: TGTGCCAGCAGCGAACCGGGACAGGGAAACCAAGAGACCCAGTACTTC